The 20 T cell receptor beta chains listed next were all sequenced from one sample in a study of blood T cell repertoires in COVID-19. Method: immunoSEQ multiplex PCR; TCRdb's copy keeps in-frame clones and lacks some. The table shows around 420,000 clones, with approximately 91% occurring only once. Sequenced sample: PBMCs or T cells enriched from blood (not recorded which). The receptors derive from a woman aged 40 to 55 with acute COVID-19.

The rearrangement links TRBV10-3 to TRBJ1-2; D perhaps matches TRBD1 (5 bases). Germline V gene sequence: CDR1 ENHRY, CDR2 SYGVKD. This CDR3 comprises 16 residues. Trimming shortened V by 6 bases and J by 0 bases, and 17 bases separated the two germline ends. This CDR3 reads CAIRDTSRPSNYGYTF. CDR3 DNA sequence: TGTGCCATCAGGGACACCTCTCGTCCCTCTAACTATGGCTACACCTTC.

J is TRBJ1-3 and V is TRBV6-5; D ambiguous. The germline V and J ends were trimmed by 5 bases and 0 bases, with 8 bases remaining between them. This CDR3 spans 14 amino acids. The germline CDR1 and CDR2 sequences are MNHEY and SVGAGI. The CDR3: CASSPQFSGNTIYF. The CDR3 bases are TGTGCCAGCAGTCCACAGTTCTCTGGAAACACCATATATTTT.

The rearrangement joins TRBV5-4 to TRBJ1-6; D call uncertain. The CDR3 spans 16 residues. Germline V gene lookup returns CDR1 SGHNT and CDR2 YYREEE (reference sequence). V was pared by 9 bases and J by 7 bases, with 23 bases between. CDR3 loop: CATRPFRRDSNSPLHF. CDR3 nucleotides: TGTGCCACCAGGCCGTTCCGTCGGGATAGCAATTCACCCCTCCACTTT.

V usage is TRBV19 and J usage is TRBJ1-2; a weak D match, TRBD1 (6 bases). The CDR3 contains 12 residues. CDR1 is LNHDA and CDR2 is SQIVND in the germline V gene (reference sequence). V lost 6 bases to trimming and J lost 5 bases, with 10 bases between them. The CDR3: CASSRQGYGYTF. CDR3 DNA sequence: TGTGCCAGTAGCCGGCAGGGGTATGGCTACACCTTC.

The chain is built from TRBV19 and TRBJ2-7, with 7 bases identical to TRBD2. This CDR3 contains 14 residues. Trimming cost V 6 bases and J 7 bases; bases outside gene matches: 12. The germline V gene has CDR1 LNHDA and CDR2 SQIVND (reference sequence). DNA of the CDR3: TGTGCCAGTAGCGAACTAGCGAGGAGGCGTGAGCAGTACTTC. It encodes CASSELARRREQYF.

V and J are TRBV7-9 and TRBJ2-7, with 7 positions matching TRBD1. Germline V CDR1 and CDR2: SEHNR, FQNEAQ (reference sequence). The ends lost 1 base at V and 7 bases at J; junction bases unmatched: 13. CDR3 length equals 16 residues. The DNA of the CDR3 is TGTGCCAGCAGCTTAGATACCTACAGGGGTTGGAAAGAGCAGTACTTC. It yields the protein CASSLDTYRGWKEQYF.

The genes are TRBV3-1 (or the pseudogene TRBV3-2) and TRBJ2-1; TRBD1 is a possible D gene (6 bases). CDR3 size: 17 residues. The V gene's germline CDR1 is LGHDT and CDR2 YNNKEL (reference sequence). Trimming removed 5 bases from V and 6 bases from J, with 23 bases in between. The CDR3 sequence: CASSVGHPRAVSNEQFF. CDR3 nucleotides: TGTGCCAGCAGCGTGGGACATCCCCGCGCCGTTTCCAATGAGCAGTTCTTC.

J is TRBJ2-3 and V is TRBV4-1, with 9 bases matching TRBD1. The CDR3 contains 15 residues. Trimming took 4 bases from V and 1 from J; bases not matched to a gene: 3. Germline V gene sequence: CDR1 MGHRA, CDR2 YSYEKL. The CDR3, as DNA: TGCGCCAGCAGCCGGGGACAGGGTGGCACAGATACGCAGTATTTT. Its translation is CASSRGQGGTDTQYF.

This rearrangement joins TRBV14 to TRBJ2-5; tentative D call: TRBD1 (5 bases). Trimming took 4 bases from V and 2 from J, leaving 14 bases between them. CDR1 and CDR2 (germline): SGHDN, FVKESK. The CDR3 runs to 15 residues. The DNA of the CDR3 is TGTGCCAGCAGCCCCAGGGATTTGGCGCAAGAGACCCAGTACTTC. This codes for CASSPRDLAQETQYF.

On this clone: Other DNA variants within this sample encode the same CDR3. This chain connects TRBV19 to TRBJ1-3, with unresolved D. Germline V gene sequence: CDR1 LNHDA, CDR2 SQIVND (reference sequence). Trimming left V 6 bases short and J 4 bases short, with 4 bases between. The CDR3 runs 11 residues. CDR3: CASRSGNTIYF. In nucleotides, the CDR3 is TGTGCCAGTAGGAGCGGAAACACCATATATTTT.

The rearrangement joins TRBV5-6 to TRBJ1-1; maybe TRBD1 (5 bases). The V gene's germline CDR1 is SGHDT and CDR2 YYEEEE. CDR3 length: 15 amino acids. Trimming stripped 4 bases from V and 1 base from J, with 14 bases between. Here the CDR3 DNA reads TGTGCCAGCAGCCTAGCGGGGGGAGGGAACACTGAAGCTTTCTTT. This gives the protein CASSLAGGGNTEAFF.

The chain joins TRBV3-1 (or the pseudogene TRBV3-2) to TRBJ2-2; a possible D gene is TRBD2 (6 bases). V was cut by 1 base and J by 6 bases, with 9 bases left in between. This CDR3 is 14 amino acids long. Germline V CDR1 and CDR2: LGHDT, YNNKEL (reference sequence). The CDR3 DNA follows: TGTGCCAGCAGCCAAGTTTCGGGGGCCGGGGAGCTGTTTTTT. Translated: CASSQVSGAGELFF.

The V gene is TRBV7-6, the J gene TRBJ2-7, with 10 bases matching TRBD1. Trimming cost V 4 bases and J 8 bases; bases outside gene matches: 11. Germline V CDR1 and CDR2: SGHVS, FNYEAQ. The CDR3 has 15 residues. The CDR3 DNA reads TGTGCCAGCAGCTCTCCGACAGGGGGCGCTGTCAAGCAGTACTTC. It codes for CASSSPTGGAVKQYF.

This sequence joins TRBV4-2 and TRBJ2-2; 7 nucleotides line up with TRBD1. Per the germline V gene, CDR1 is LGHNA and CDR2 is YNFKEQ. V was clipped by 1 base and J by 4 bases; unmatched bases: 6. This CDR3 region has 16 residues. CDR3 sequence reads: CASSQADRRGTGELFF. The CDR3 DNA reads as TGTGCCAGCAGCCAAGCGGACAGGCGAGGCACCGGGGAGCTGTTTTTT.

CDR3 in amino acids: CASSERAGGNTEAFF. CDR3 DNA: TGTGCCAGCAGTGAAAGGGCAGGGGGGAACACTGAAGCTTTCTTT. The chain combines TRBV2 with TRBJ1-1; TRBD1 aligns across 7 bases. Germline assignment: CDR1 SNHLY and CDR2 FYNNEI. CDR3 length: 15 amino acids. The junction had 4 bases not matched to a gene; V was cut back by 2 bases and J by 1 base.

The chain employs TRBV11-2 and TRBJ2-5; 10 nucleotides agree with TRBD1. The J segment lost 4 bases and the V segment lost 5 bases, leaving 7 bases of the junction unmatched. Germline CDR1 and CDR2: SGHAT and FQNNGV. The CDR3 runs to 15 residues. The CDR3 sequence: CASSKTRTGGETQYF. The CDR3 DNA reads TGTGCCAGCAGCAAAACTCGGACAGGGGGAGAGACCCAGTACTTC.

This chain uses TRBV3-1 (or the pseudogene TRBV3-2) with TRBJ1-2; D perhaps matches TRBD1 (5 bases). Germline CDR1 LGHDT, CDR2 YNNKEL (reference sequence). Trimming took off 4 bases at V and 8 bases at J, with 14 bases between the two ends. CDR3 length: 13 residues. The CDR3 DNA is TGTGCCAGCAGCCCGCATACGGAGGGGGGCTACACCTTC. The encoded protein is CASSPHTEGGYTF.

V is TRBV9 and J is TRBJ1-1, with a weak D call TRBD1 (5 bases). The CDR3 loop spans 14 amino acids. The germline V gene has CDR1 SGDLS and CDR2 YYNGEE. V was shortened by 4 bases and J by 2 bases, with 12 bases between the two germline ends. CDR3 residues: CASSQQVGNTEAFF. As DNA, the CDR3 is TGTGCCAGCAGCCAACAGGTTGGCAACACTGAAGCTTTCTTT.

V and J are TRBV21-1 and TRBJ2-3; TRBD2 was called by the table and not checked on the DNA. TRBV21-1 is annotated as a pseudogene. CDR3 size: 17 residues. The CDR3 protein is CASSEVAGASSTDTQYF. Written as DNA, the CDR3 is TGTGCCAGCTCCGAGGTAGCGGGGGCCTCTAGCACAGATACGCAGTATTTT.

The chain is built from TRBV2 and TRBJ1-2; TRBD1 is a possible D gene (5 bases). Germline CDR1 SNHLY, CDR2 FYNNEI. V lost 6 bases, J lost 4 bases, and 15 bases lay in between. This CDR3 is built from 14 residues. The CDR3 spells CASSTTVSFYGYTF. For the CDR3, the DNA is TGTGCCAGCAGCACGACAGTTTCCTTCTATGGCTACACCTTC.